This TCR beta chain was retrieved from a study of cytomegalovirus exposure and HLA in healthy donors. Findings of the study overall: First-cohort TCR clusters were later found to tend to co-occur in the 120 or so validation repertoires. Reportedly, diagnosis of cytomegalovirus status by the classifier showed high specificity and sensitivity.

The CDR3 loop spans 14 amino acids. CDR1 and CDR2 from the germline V gene are SGHAT and FQNNGV. V was pared by 0 bases and J by 3 bases, with 6 bases between. This clone appeared a single time. Its antigen is unidentified. Donors came from a validation cohort of some 130 subjects, distinct from the first 666-subject cohort. The method was immunoSEQ multiplex PCR; TCRdb's version includes in-frame clones alone and lacks a portion of them. The sample contains roughly 68,000 clones, around nine tenths of which appear only once. Input material: PBMCs. This receptor was identified in a woman aged 18-29 years in good health and CMV-seronegative. This chain uses TRBV11-2 with TRBJ2-1; D is undetermined. The chain's CDR3 is CASSLDPGYNEQFF. The CDR3, as DNA: TGTGCCAGCAGCTTAGATCCAGGCTACAATGAGCAGTTCTTC. The whole variable domain, filled in from reference TRBV11-2 and TRBJ2-1, reads EAGVAQSPRYKIIEKRQSVAFWCNPISGHATLYWYQQILGQGPKLLIQFQNNGVVDDSQLPKDRFSAERLKGVDSTLKIQPAKLEDSAVYLCASSLDPGYNEQFFGPGTRLTVL.